The sequence of this TCR beta chain was determined in a study of T-cell reconstitution after alpha-beta-depleted transplantation in children. Broader study findings: The origin of alpha-beta T cells about two months after transplant was reportedly several hundred expanded graft clones. Newly made T cells mostly supplied T-cell counts and diversity one year after transplant. At day 60, the high TCRbeta diversity found in some patients originated from recipient T cells and thymic progenitors that had survived.

Remarks on this clonotype: What it binds is unknown. Compared with germline, one end of the junction differs, possibly owing to a read error.

The CDR3 is 13 amino acids. The germline CDR1 and CDR2 sequences are SGHTA and FQGTGA. Unique molecular identifiers were incorporated during preparation of the TCRbeta library. In TCRdb, the PCR reads were re-called with MiXCR into one record per CDR3 protein. The sample has 450,000 to 600,000 distinct CDR3 sequences, roughly 13% seen once. This clonotype was obtained from a male patient between 10 and 17 years old who had a stem cell transplant for acute myeloid leukemia, so the T cells may come from the graft donor. The chain is built from TRBV7-3 and TRBJ2-3; no clear D. The sequencing used PBMCs, mostly from graft donor cells, collected 360 days after TCRalphabeta/CD19-depleted stem cell transplant. The CDR3 reads CASRRDLTDRQYF. In nucleotides, the CDR3 is TGTGCCAGCAGGCGAGACCTCACAGATAGGCAGTATTTT.